What follows are 17 T cell receptor beta chains derived from one specimen sequenced in a study of blood T cell repertoires in COVID-19. Assay: immunoSEQ multiplex PCR; the TCRdb copy retains only in-frame clones and omits some. The table includes 40,000 to 45,000 clones, approximately 88% detected once. The sample taken for sequencing was peripheral blood. The source of these receptors is a man between 50 and 59 years old with active COVID-19.

The rearrangement joins TRBV19 to TRBJ2-7; D gene uncertain. CDR3 size: 15 residues. CDR1 and CDR2 (germline): LNHDA, SQIVND (reference sequence). V was cut by 5 bases and J by 0 bases, with 14 bases left in between. The CDR3 coding sequence is TGTGCCAGTAGTGCGTACCACAGTAGCTCCTACGAGCAGTACTTC. It codes for CASSAYHSSSYEQYF.

The chain has TRBV6-2 or TRBV6-3 and TRBJ2-7; 7 nucleotides align to TRBD2. Looked up from germline, CDR1 is MNHEY and CDR2 is SVGEGT. CDR3 length: 17 residues. V shed 5 bases and J 0 bases; nucleotides not matched to a gene: 13. In nucleotides, the CDR3 is TGTGCCAGCAGTACCCGGGGTAGCGGGTCTAGCTCCTACGAGCAGTACTTC. Protein: CASSTRGSGSSSYEQYF.

The J gene is TRBJ1-1, the V gene TRBV30; the D is unclear. The CDR3 runs to 13 residues. Deletions cut 0 bases from V and 6 bases from J, with 11 bases between. Germline V gene lookup returns CDR1 GTSNPN and CDR2 SVGIG (reference sequence). CDR3 protein: CAWSVLYVAEAFF. Written as DNA, the CDR3 is TGTGCCTGGAGTGTACTGTACGTGGCTGAAGCTTTCTTT. The full variable domain, in which reference TRBV30 and TRBJ1-1 provide the parts outside the CDR3, is SQTIHQWPATLVQPVGSPLSLECTVEGTSNPNLYWYRQAAGRGLQLLFYSVGIGQISSEVPQNLSASRPQDRQFILSSKKLLLSDSGFYLCAWSVLYVAEAFFGQGTRLTVV.

A single count supports this clone. The chain employs TRBV7-2 and TRBJ2-3; D ambiguous. This CDR3 is 12 amino acids long. The ends were cut back, 4 bases at V and 6 bases at J, with 8 bases in the middle. Germline CDR1 is SGHTA and CDR2 is FQGNSA. The CDR3 DNA reads as TGTGCCAGCAGCTCCCAACGGGATACGCAGTATTTT. As protein: CASSSQRDTQYF. Based on the CDR3 plus reference TRBV7-2 and TRBJ2-3, the full variable domain is GAGVSQSPSNKVTEKGKDVELRCDPISGHTALYWYRQSLGQGLEFLIYFQGNSAPDKSGLPSDRFSAERTGGSVSTLTIQRTQQEDSAVYLCASSSQRDTQYFGPGTRLTVL.

V gene TRBV27 combines with J gene TRBJ2-1, with 7 bases aligning to TRBD1. V gave up 8 bases and J gave up 4 bases; unmatched junction bases: 5. The CDR3 extends over 13 amino acids. Germline CDR1 MNHEY, CDR2 SMNVEV (reference sequence). CDR3 bases: TGTGCCAGCGGGACAGCTAGATACAATGAGCAGTTCTTC. Translating gives CASGTARYNEQFF.

This clone was seen just once. The chain links TRBV7-2 to TRBJ2-3; 7 positions match TRBD1. Germline values: CDR1 SGHTA, CDR2 FQGNSA. CDR3 length equals 14 residues. Losses at the gene ends were 4 bases for V and 3 bases for J; bases not matched to a gene: 4. The CDR3: CASSYRQGTDTQYF. In DNA, the CDR3 is TGTGCCAGCAGCTACAGACAGGGAACAGATACGCAGTATTTT. The full variable domain, completed using reference TRBV7-2 and TRBJ2-3, is GAGVSQSPSNKVTEKGKDVELRCDPISGHTALYWYRQSLGQGLEFLIYFQGNSAPDKSGLPSDRFSAERTGGSVSTLTIQRTQQEDSAVYLCASSYRQGTDTQYFGPGTRLTVL.

The CDR3: CASSGSVWSKNIQYF. DNA of the CDR3: TGTGCCAGCAGCGGGAGCGTGTGGAGCAAAAACATTCAGTACTTC. The gene calls are TRBV11-2 and TRBJ2-4; TRBD2 might be the D (5 bases). This CDR3 has 15 residues. Germline loops: CDR1 SGHAT, CDR2 FQNNGV. V was clipped by 5 bases and J by 3 bases, with 14 bases between them.

The V call is TRBV28, the J call TRBJ2-7, with 9 bases identical to TRBD1. J was trimmed by 2 bases and V by 6 bases; bases with no gene match: 2. CDR1 is MDHEN, CDR2 SYDVKM, per germline. The CDR3 contains 13 residues. The CDR3, as DNA: TGTGCCAGCAGGCGGACAGGGGCCTACGAGCAGTACTTC. It specifies CASRRTGAYEQYF.

The V gene is TRBV4-2, the J gene TRBJ2-2; TRBD1 might be the D (6 bases). The CDR3 has 16 amino acids. The V end was cut by 0 bases, the J end by 3 bases, with 11 bases between. Germline CDR1 LGHNA, CDR2 YNFKEQ. The CDR3 loop reads CASSQERGKDTGELFF. The CDR3 DNA is TGTGCCAGCAGCCAAGAAAGGGGGAAGGACACCGGGGAGCTGTTTTTT.

This chain uses TRBV11-2 with TRBJ2-7, with 9 bases matching TRBD1. The J segment lost 3 bases and the V segment lost 5 bases, leaving 5 bases of the junction unmatched. Germline lookup yields CDR1 SGHAT and CDR2 FQNNGV. This CDR3 region has 14 residues. The CDR3 bases are TGTGCCAGCAGCCCCCGGGACAGGGTCTACGAGCAGTACTTC. Its protein product is CASSPRDRVYEQYF. The variable domain in full, with the rest retrieved from reference TRBV11-2 and TRBJ2-7, is EAGVAQSPRYKIIEKRQSVAFWCNPISGHATLYWYQQILGQGPKLLIQFQNNGVVDDSQLPKDRFSAERLKGVDSTLKIQPAKLEDSAVYLCASSPRDRVYEQYFGPGTRLTVT.

The chain combines TRBV5-4 with TRBJ1-4, with D hard to call. This CDR3 is built from 14 residues. CDR1 and CDR2 from the germline V gene are SGHNT and YYREEE (reference sequence). Between the trimmed V and J ends, which lost 5 bases and 4 bases, there was a span of 12 bases. The CDR3, as DNA: TGTGCCAGCAGTGGCGGTAGATTTAATGAAAAACTGTTTTTT. It codes for CASSGGRFNEKLFF.

This rearrangement joins TRBV9 to TRBJ2-5, with 7 bases matching TRBD1. Germline loops: CDR1 SGDLS, CDR2 YYNGEE. The CDR3 is 14 residues long. V lost 3 bases to trimming and J lost 1 base; unmatched junction nucleotides: 3. The CDR3 sequence is CASSARQGQETQYF. The CDR3 DNA is TGTGCCAGCAGCGCCCGACAGGGCCAAGAGACCCAGTACTTC.

V and J are TRBV18 and TRBJ2-7, with a possible D match to TRBD1 (6 bases). This CDR3 has 17 amino acids. Trimming stripped 0 bases from V and 2 bases from J, with 17 bases between. Germline V gene sequence: CDR1 KGHSH, CDR2 LQKENI. The CDR3 sequence: CASSPPRAGALPYEQYF. In DNA form, the CDR3 reads TGTGCCAGCTCACCACCTAGGGCAGGGGCGCTTCCCTACGAGCAGTACTTC.

This sequence joins TRBV28 and TRBJ2-2, with D possibly matching TRBD2 (5 bases). CDR3 size: 16 residues. Trimming took off 4 bases at V and 6 bases at J, with 18 bases between the two ends. Germline V gene lookup returns CDR1 MDHEN and CDR2 SYDVKM. CDR3 sequence reads: CASSSARTFRAGELFF. CDR3 bases: TGTGCCAGCAGTTCCGCCCGGACTTTTCGGGCCGGGGAGCTGTTTTTT.

The chain uses TRBV27 and TRBJ1-2; a possible D gene is TRBD1 (6 bases). Germline CDR1 and CDR2: MNHEY and SMNVEV (reference sequence). The length of the CDR3 is 13 residues. Trimming stripped 2 bases from V and 6 bases from J, with 10 bases between. In DNA form, the CDR3 reads TGTGCCAGCAGTTTAGCAGGGGACAATGGCTACACCTTC. Residues: CASSLAGDNGYTF.

The chain combines TRBV4-3 with TRBJ2-7, with 11 nucleotides matching TRBD2. The CDR3 is made up of 18 amino acids. Unmatched junction bases numbered 9, after V lost 0 bases and J lost 2 bases. Germline-derived CDR1 and CDR2 are LGHNA and YSLEER. The CDR3 DNA is TGCGCCAGCAGCCAAGATAAGGCTAGCGGGAGGCCCCCCTACGAGCAGTACTTC. Translation: CASSQDKASGRPPYEQYF.

The chain employs TRBV7-8 and TRBJ1-3, with 12 nucleotides matching TRBD1. This CDR3 is 16 amino acids long. V shed 1 base, J shed 4 bases, and the junction held 2 bases outside the gene matches. Germline V gene data show CDR1 as SGHVS and CDR2 as FQNEAQ. The CDR3 coding sequence is TGTGCCAGCAGCTTAGGGGGACAGGGGGCAGGAAACACCATATATTTT. Its translation: CASSLGGQGAGNTIYF.